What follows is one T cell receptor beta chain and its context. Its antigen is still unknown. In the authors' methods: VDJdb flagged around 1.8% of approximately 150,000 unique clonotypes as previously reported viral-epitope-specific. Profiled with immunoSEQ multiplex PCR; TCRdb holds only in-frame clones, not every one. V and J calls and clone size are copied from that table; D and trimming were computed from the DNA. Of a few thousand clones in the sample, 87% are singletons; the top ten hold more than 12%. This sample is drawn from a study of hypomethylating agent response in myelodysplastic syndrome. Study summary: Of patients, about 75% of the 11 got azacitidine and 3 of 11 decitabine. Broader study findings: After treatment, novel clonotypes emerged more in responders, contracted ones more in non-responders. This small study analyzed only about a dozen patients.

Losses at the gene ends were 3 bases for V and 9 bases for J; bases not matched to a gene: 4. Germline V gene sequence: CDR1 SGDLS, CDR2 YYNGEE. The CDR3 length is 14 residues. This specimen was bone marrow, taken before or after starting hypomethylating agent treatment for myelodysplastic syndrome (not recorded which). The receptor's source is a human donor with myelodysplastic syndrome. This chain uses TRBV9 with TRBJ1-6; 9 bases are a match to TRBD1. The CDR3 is CASSARTGASPLHF. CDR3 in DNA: TGTGCCAGCAGCGCCCGGACAGGGGCTTCACCCCTCCACTTT.